Below are 10 T cell receptor beta chains sequenced from a single sample in a study of cytomegalovirus exposure and HLA in healthy donors (dated by TCRdb to the late 2010s). The protocol used for the library was the immunoSEQ multiplex PCR assay. For the multiplex PCR, a mixture combining 60 forward primers for TCR Vbeta segments and 13 reverse primers for TCR Jbeta segments was used. TCRdb obtained this table from immuneACCESS and retained in-frame rearrangements with V and J assigned. These tables miss some clones; where compared with another copy, unresolved V genes account for less than half of the shortfall, and the remainder is unexplained. For this sample there are 85,000 to 95,000 clones; approximately 63% appear just once. The top ten constitute 6.3% of the sample. Sequenced sample: PBMCs. The receptors originated from a woman in her twenties or thirties in good health and CMV-seronegative.

The chain has TRBV5-1 and TRBJ2-7, with a possible D match to TRBD2 (5 bases). V was clipped by 2 bases and J by 6 bases, with 15 bases between them. This CDR3 comprises 14 residues. CDR1 SGHRS and CDR2 YFSETQ come from the germline V gene. The DNA of the CDR3 is TGCGCCAGCAGCTTATTTAGGGAGCCGGGCGAGCAGTACTTC. This codes for CASSLFREPGEQYF.

This chain links TRBV2 with TRBJ2-7; perhaps TRBD2 as D (6 bases). The CDR3 is 16 residues long. V was trimmed by 2 bases and J by 2 bases, leaving 16 bases between them. Germline V gene lookup returns CDR1 SNHLY and CDR2 FYNNEI. This chain's CDR3 is CASSETIQRATYEQYF. CDR3 nucleotide sequence: TGTGCCAGCAGTGAAACGATCCAGCGGGCTACCTACGAGCAGTACTTC.

This clone was found a few times. The chain has TRBV7-9 and TRBJ1-1, with 8 bases that match TRBD1. The junction had 9 bases not matched to a gene; V was cut back by 5 bases and J by 1 base. The CDR3 is 16 residues long. CDR1 and CDR2 from the germline V gene are SEHNR and FQNEAQ (reference sequence). This CDR3 reads CASSPQGTGGNTEAFF. The CDR3 DNA sequence: TGTGCCAGCAGCCCCCAAGGTACAGGGGGGAACACTGAAGCTTTCTTT.

The table lists this clone with a few counts. The chain has TRBV5-5 and TRBJ2-5; 7 positions match TRBD1. CDR1 and CDR2 (germline): SGHKS, YYEKEE (reference sequence). This CDR3 spans 13 amino acids. V lost 5 bases to trimming and J lost 7 bases; unmatched junction nucleotides: 8. The CDR3 here is CASRLGQPGTQYF. The CDR3 DNA follows: TGTGCCAGCAGGCTGGGACAGCCCGGGACCCAGTACTTC.

In this sample, this clone turned up a few times. J is TRBJ2-1 and V is TRBV12-5; TRBD2 agrees at 10 bases. The CDR3 consists of 16 residues. In germline, CDR1 is LGHNT, CDR2 FRNRAP. V lost 0 bases, J lost 3 bases, and 2 bases stayed unmatched. The CDR3 loop reads CASGLVAGGFYNEQFF. The CDR3 DNA is TGTGCTAGTGGTTTGGTAGCGGGGGGGTTCTACAATGAGCAGTTCTTC.

The V call is TRBV28, the J call TRBJ1-2; the D is unclear. V gave up 2 bases and J gave up 2 bases, with 12 bases separating them. Per the germline V gene, CDR1 is MDHEN and CDR2 is SYDVKM. This CDR3 contains 15 residues. CDR3 coding DNA: TGTGCCAGCAGTTTACCCGTGCCACTAAACTATGGCTACACCTTC. Its protein product is CASSLPVPLNYGYTF.

This clone occurred a few times. This chain connects TRBV6-5 to TRBJ2-3; unclear D gene. This CDR3 spans 15 amino acids. The germline CDR1 and CDR2 sequences are MNHEY and SVGAGI. V gave up 6 bases and J gave up 1 base, with 14 bases separating them. CDR3 sequence: CASSISEARTDTQYF. The DNA for the CDR3 is TGTGCCAGCAGCATCTCAGAGGCTCGCACAGATACGCAGTATTTT.

This clone was counted only a few times. The V call is TRBV4-1, the J call TRBJ1-5, with 8 positions matching TRBD1. CDR3 size: 14 residues. V lost 0 bases, J lost 6 bases, and 1 base stayed unmatched. The germline V gene encodes CDR1 MGHRA and CDR2 YSYEKL. The CDR3 DNA reads TGCGCCAGCAGCCAAGACAGGGGGCGTCAGCCCCAGCATTTT. It codes for CASSQDRGRQPQHF.

This chain links TRBV28 with TRBJ2-5, with 13 positions matching TRBD2. There are 17 residues in the CDR3. V lost 2 bases and J lost 4; bases outside the gene matches: 7. Germline assignment: CDR1 MDHEN and CDR2 SYDVKM. The CDR3 nucleotides read TGTGCCAGCAGTTTAACCCTCGGACTAGCGGGAGCAGAGACCCAGTACTTC. Translating it yields CASSLTLGLAGAETQYF. The complete variable domain, with remaining parts taken from reference TRBV28 and TRBJ2-5, reads DVKVTQSSRYLVKRTGEKVFLECVQDMDHENMFWYRQDPGLGLRLIYFSYDVKMKEKGDIPEGYSVSREKKERFSLILESASTNQTSMYLCASSLTLGLAGAETQYFGPGTRLLVL.

This clone turned up a few times. The chain uses TRBV5-6 and TRBJ2-7; D possibly corresponds to TRBD1 (5 bases). Trimming cost V 4 bases and J 6 bases, with 8 bases left between them. Germline CDR1 is SGHDT and CDR2 is YYEEEE. The length of the CDR3 is 11 residues. Here the CDR3 DNA reads TGTGCCAGCAGCGCCCAGGGCGAGCAGTACTTC. Its protein is CASSAQGEQYF.